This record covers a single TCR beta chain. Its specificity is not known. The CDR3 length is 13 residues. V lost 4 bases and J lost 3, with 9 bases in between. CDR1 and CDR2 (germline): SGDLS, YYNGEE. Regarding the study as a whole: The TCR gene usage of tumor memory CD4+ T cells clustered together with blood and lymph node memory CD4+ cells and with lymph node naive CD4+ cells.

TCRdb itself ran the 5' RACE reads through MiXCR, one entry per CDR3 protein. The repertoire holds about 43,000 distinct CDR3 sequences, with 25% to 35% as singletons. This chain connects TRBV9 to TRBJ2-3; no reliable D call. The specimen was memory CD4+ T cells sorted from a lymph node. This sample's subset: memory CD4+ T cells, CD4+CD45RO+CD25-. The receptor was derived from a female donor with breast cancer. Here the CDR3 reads CASSTAETDTQYF. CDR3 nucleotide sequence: TGTGCCAGCAGCACCGCCGAAACAGATACGCAGTATTTT.